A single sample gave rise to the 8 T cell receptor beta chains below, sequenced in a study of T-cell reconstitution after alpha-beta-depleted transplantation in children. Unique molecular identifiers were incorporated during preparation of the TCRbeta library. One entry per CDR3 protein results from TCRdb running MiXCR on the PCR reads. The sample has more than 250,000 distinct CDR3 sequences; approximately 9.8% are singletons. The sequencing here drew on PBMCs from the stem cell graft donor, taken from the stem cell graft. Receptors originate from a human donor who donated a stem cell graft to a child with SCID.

The CDR3 sequence: CASSQTGLNNSPLHF. The CDR3 DNA follows: TGTGCCAGCAGTCAAACAGGGCTTAATAATTCACCCCTCCACTTT. The gene calls are TRBV6-1 and TRBJ1-6; a weak D match, TRBD1 (6 bases). CDR3 length: 15 amino acids. Germline V CDR1 and CDR2: MNHNS, SASEGT. V gave up 5 bases and J gave up 5 bases, with 13 bases separating them.

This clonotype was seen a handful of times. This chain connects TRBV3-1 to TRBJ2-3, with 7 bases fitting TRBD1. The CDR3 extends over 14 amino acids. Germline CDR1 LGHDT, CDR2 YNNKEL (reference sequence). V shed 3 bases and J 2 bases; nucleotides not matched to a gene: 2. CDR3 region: CASSQGQHTDTQYF. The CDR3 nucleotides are TGTGCCAGCAGCCAGGGACAGCACACAGATACGCAGTATTTT.

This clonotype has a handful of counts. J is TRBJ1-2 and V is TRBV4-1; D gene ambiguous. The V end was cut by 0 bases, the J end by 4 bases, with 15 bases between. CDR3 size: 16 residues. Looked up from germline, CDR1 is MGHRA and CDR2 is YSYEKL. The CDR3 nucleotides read TGCGCCAGCAGCCAAGATTTAAGGGAGACAACCTATGGCTACACCTTC. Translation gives CASSQDLRETTYGYTF.

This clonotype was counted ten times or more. The CDR3 loop is CASKGGYGYTF. CDR3 coding DNA: TGTGCCAGCAAGGGGGGGTATGGCTACACCTTC. V is TRBV27 and J is TRBJ1-2; TRBD1 is a possible D gene (6 bases). Looked up from germline, CDR1 is MNHEY and CDR2 is SMNVEV (reference sequence). Trimming removed 7 bases from V and 5 bases from J, with 8 bases in between. There are 11 residues in the CDR3.

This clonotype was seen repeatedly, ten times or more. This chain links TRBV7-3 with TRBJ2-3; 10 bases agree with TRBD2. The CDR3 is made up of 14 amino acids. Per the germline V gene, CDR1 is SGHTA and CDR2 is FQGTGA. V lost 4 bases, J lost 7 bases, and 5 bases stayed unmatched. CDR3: CASSYSGGLNTQYF. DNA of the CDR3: TGTGCCAGCAGCTATAGCGGGGGGTTGAATACGCAGTATTTT.

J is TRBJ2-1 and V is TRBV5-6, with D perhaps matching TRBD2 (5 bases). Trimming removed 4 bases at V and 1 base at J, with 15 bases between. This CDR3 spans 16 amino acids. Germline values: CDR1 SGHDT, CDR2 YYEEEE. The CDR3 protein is CASSPGLALSYNEQFF. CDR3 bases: TGTGCCAGCAGCCCTGGACTGGCCTTATCCTACAATGAGCAGTTCTTC.

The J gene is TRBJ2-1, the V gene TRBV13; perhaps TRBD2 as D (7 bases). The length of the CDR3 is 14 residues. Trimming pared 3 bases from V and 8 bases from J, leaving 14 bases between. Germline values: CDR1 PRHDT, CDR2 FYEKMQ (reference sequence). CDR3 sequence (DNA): TGTGCCAGCAGCTTCGGGGGGCCTACCTATGAGCAGTTCTTC. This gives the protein CASSFGGPTYEQFF.

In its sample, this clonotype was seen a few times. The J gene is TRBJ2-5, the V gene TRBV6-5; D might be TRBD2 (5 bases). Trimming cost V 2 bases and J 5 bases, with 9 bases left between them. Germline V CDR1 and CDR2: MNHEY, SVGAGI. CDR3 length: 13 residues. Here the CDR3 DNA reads TGTGCCAGCAGTTACGAGTCGGGGGAGACCCAGTACTTC. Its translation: CASSYESGETQYF.